This entry lists 19 T cell receptor beta chains sequenced from one sample in a study of blood T cell repertoires in COVID-19. Produced via immunoSEQ multiplex PCR; TCRdb's table is partial and in-frame only. Found here are some 260,000 clones, approximately 80% of them singletons; the top ten hold under 5.5%. Sequenced input: peripheral blood. The receptors stem from an elderly woman with active or convalescent COVID-19.

In DNA, the CDR3 is TGTGCCAGCAGTGCGGCTAGCGGGAGTACAGATACGCAGTATTTT. It encodes CASSAASGSTDTQYF. This chain uses TRBV25-1 with TRBJ2-3, with 10 bases aligning to TRBD2. J was trimmed by 3 bases and V by 4 bases; bases with no gene match: 4. Germline lookup yields CDR1 MGHDK and CDR2 SYGVNS. The CDR3 loop spans 15 amino acids.

V usage is TRBV7-2 and J usage is TRBJ1-2; D perhaps matches TRBD1 (6 bases). CDR1 and CDR2 (germline): SGHTA, FQGNSA. Trimming pared 4 bases from V and 3 bases from J, leaving 27 bases between. This CDR3 has 19 amino acids. CDR3 nucleotide sequence: TGTGCCAGCAGCTCCCTCTTAGGGGCACAGGGCAAGAAAGACTATGGCTACACCTTC. Protein: CASSSLLGAQGKKDYGYTF.

This rearrangement joins TRBV19 to TRBJ1-2; tentatively, D is TRBD1 (6 bases). V was trimmed by 8 bases and J by 4 bases, leaving 23 bases between them. CDR1 and CDR2 from the germline V gene are LNHDA and SQIVND (reference sequence). There are 16 residues in the CDR3. The CDR3 protein is CASRKENDRPVYGYTF. The CDR3 bases are TGTGCCAGTCGAAAAGAGAACGACAGGCCGGTCTATGGCTACACCTTC.

The chain has TRBV30 and TRBJ1-1; D call uncertain. The germline gives CDR1 GTSNPN, CDR2 SVGIG (reference sequence). The V gene lost 0 bases and the J gene lost 3 bases, with 11 bases spanning the gap. The CDR3 loop spans 14 amino acids. The CDR3 coding sequence is TGTGCCTGGAGTGTTTATGGAGGTTACACTGAAGCTTTCTTT. Encoded protein: CAWSVYGGYTEAFF.

The rearrangement links TRBV6-2 or TRBV6-3 to TRBJ2-1, with 10 bases lining up with TRBD2. The junction had 0 bases not matched to a gene; V was cut back by 1 base and J by 3 bases. The germline gives CDR1 MNHEY, CDR2 SVGEGT. The CDR3 has 15 amino acids. The CDR3 DNA follows: TGTGCCAGCAGTTACTTAGCGGGGGGCTACAATGAGCAGTTCTTC. Translating gives CASSYLAGGYNEQFF.

The chain recombines TRBV7-9 with TRBJ2-2; no reliable D call. Looked up from germline, CDR1 is SEHNR and CDR2 is FQNEAQ (reference sequence). The CDR3 sequence is 13 residues long. V lost 2 bases and J 3 bases, leaving 4 bases between the germline ends. The CDR3 spells CASSLQDTGELFF. The DNA for the CDR3 is TGTGCCAGCAGCTTACAGGACACCGGGGAGCTGTTTTTT. Filled out from reference TRBV7-9 and TRBJ2-2, the complete variable domain reads DTGVSQNPRHKITKRGQNVTFRCDPISEHNRLYWYRQTLGQGPEFLTYFQNEAQLEKSRLLSDRFSAERPKGSFSTLEIQRTEQGDSAMYLCASSLQDTGELFFGEGSRLTVL.

The rearrangement links TRBV7-2 to TRBJ2-7, with TRBD2 as a possible D gene (6 bases). From germline, CDR1 is SGHTA and CDR2 FQGNSA. Deletions cut 1 base from V and 0 bases from J, with 13 bases between. CDR3 size: 16 residues. CDR3 DNA: TGTGCCAGCAGCTTAGGGGCGGGGACGAGCTCCTACGAGCAGTACTTC. It specifies CASSLGAGTSSYEQYF.

This chain uses TRBV24-1 with TRBJ2-7; 8 nucleotides match TRBD1. Trimming took 10 bases from V and 4 from J; bases not matched to a gene: 11. The V gene's germline CDR1 is KGHDR and CDR2 SFDVKD. The CDR3 length is 14 residues. Here the CDR3 reads CATERRTGRYEQYF. DNA of the CDR3: TGTGCCACGGAGCGTCGGACAGGGAGATACGAGCAGTACTTC.

This clone was observed a handful of times. The chain recombines TRBV28 with TRBJ1-2; weak D call: TRBD1 (5 bases). The CDR3 runs 15 residues. The V end lost 6 bases, the J end lost 2 bases, and 16 bases lay between the germline ends. From germline, CDR1 is MDHEN and CDR2 SYDVKM. Here the CDR3 reads CASRTRDSGNYGYTF. As DNA, the CDR3 is TGTGCCAGCAGAACACGGGACTCGGGGAACTATGGCTACACCTTC.

There are a few counts of this clone. The chain carries TRBV2 and TRBJ1-1; a possible D gene is TRBD1 (5 bases). CDR1 is SNHLY, CDR2 FYNNEI, per germline. Trimming stripped 4 bases from V and 2 bases from J, with 11 bases between. CDR3 length: 14 residues. The CDR3 loop reads CASSVRQFNTEAFF. Here the CDR3 DNA reads TGTGCCAGCAGTGTACGACAGTTTAACACTGAAGCTTTCTTT.

The chain has TRBV9 and TRBJ2-5, with TRBD2 matching over 10 bases. The CDR3 has 17 amino acids. V gave up 3 bases and J gave up 4 bases; unmatched junction bases: 12. In germline, CDR1 is SGDLS, CDR2 YYNGEE. The CDR3 region is CASSADISGGAGETQYF. In DNA form, the CDR3 reads TGTGCCAGCAGCGCCGACATCAGCGGGGGGGCCGGAGAGACCCAGTACTTC.

The V gene is TRBV16, the J gene TRBJ1-2, with a possible D match to TRBD1 (5 bases). Per germline, CDR1 KGHSY and CDR2 FQNENV. The V end was cut by 5 bases, the J end by 4 bases, with 20 bases between. This CDR3 is 16 amino acids long. CDR3 sequence: CASSSLRGRAGYGYTF. The CDR3, as DNA: TGTGCCAGCAGCTCCCTACGAGGCAGGGCTGGCTATGGCTACACCTTC.

Only a few counts were recorded for this clone. The chain combines TRBV7-8 with TRBJ1-4; D gene unclear. The CDR3 runs to 17 residues. The germline gives CDR1 SGHVS, CDR2 FQNEAQ. V was pared by 4 bases and J by 3 bases, with 18 bases between. CDR3 coding DNA: TGTGCCAGCAGCTCATCCTTAACATCCCTGGCTAATGAAAAACTGTTTTTT. It is translated as CASSSSLTSLANEKLFF.

CDR3 nucleotides: TGTGCCATCAGCCGGGACAGGGAAAGCTACGAGCAGTACTTC. The encoded protein is CAISRDRESYEQYF. The chain carries TRBV10-3 and TRBJ2-7, with 9 bases lining up with TRBD1. The CDR3 loop spans 14 amino acids. V dropped 6 bases and J dropped 3; count of bases not matched to a gene: 6. CDR1 and CDR2 from the germline V gene are ENHRY and SYGVKD.

The chain employs TRBV28 and TRBJ2-5; D gene uncertain. Germline CDR1 is MDHEN and CDR2 is SYDVKM. Trimming removed 8 bases from V and 0 bases from J, with 13 bases in between. This CDR3 is 14 amino acids long. CDR3 in amino acids: CASGLADYQETQYF. The CDR3 DNA is TGTGCCAGCGGCTTAGCAGACTACCAAGAGACCCAGTACTTC.

J is TRBJ1-1 and V is TRBV10-3; tentative D call: TRBD1 (5 bases). The CDR3 has 14 amino acids. Germline CDR1 ENHRY, CDR2 SYGVKD. Trimming pared 10 bases from V and 7 bases from J, leaving 22 bases between. CDR3 loop: CATHPLDRANEAFF. The DNA of the CDR3 is TGTGCCACCCACCCGCTCGACAGAGCAAATGAAGCTTTCTTT.

The chain links TRBV10-3 to TRBJ1-3; no reliable D call. Trimming took 6 bases from V and 2 from J, leaving 20 bases between them. There are 17 residues in the CDR3. Germline values: CDR1 ENHRY, CDR2 SYGVKD. CDR3 loop: CAISSISSDYPGNTIYF. CDR3 coding DNA: TGTGCCATCAGCAGTATATCGTCCGATTATCCTGGAAACACCATATATTTT.

This clone was seen once. The chain combines TRBV10-3 with TRBJ2-3; D unresolved. This CDR3 is 13 amino acids long. Germline values: CDR1 ENHRY, CDR2 SYGVKD. Deletions cut 4 bases from V and 2 bases from J, with 7 bases between. For the CDR3, the DNA is TGTGCCATCAGTGGACAACCCACAGATACGCAGTATTTT. Translating it yields CAISGQPTDTQYF.

V is TRBV7-9 and J is TRBJ2-7; possibly TRBD2 for D (5 bases). The V end was cut by 5 bases, the J end by 1 base, with 9 bases between. This CDR3 comprises 13 residues. Germline CDR1 is SEHNR and CDR2 is FQNEAQ (reference sequence). The CDR3 region is CASSGSISYEQYF. In nucleotides, the CDR3 is TGTGCCAGCAGCGGGAGTATATCCTACGAGCAGTACTTC. Combining the CDR3 with reference TRBV7-9 and TRBJ2-7 gives the whole variable domain DTGVSQNPRHKITKRGQNVTFRCDPISEHNRLYWYRQTLGQGPEFLTYFQNEAQLEKSRLLSDRFSAERPKGSFSTLEIQRTEQGDSAMYLCASSGSISYEQYFGPGTRLTVT.